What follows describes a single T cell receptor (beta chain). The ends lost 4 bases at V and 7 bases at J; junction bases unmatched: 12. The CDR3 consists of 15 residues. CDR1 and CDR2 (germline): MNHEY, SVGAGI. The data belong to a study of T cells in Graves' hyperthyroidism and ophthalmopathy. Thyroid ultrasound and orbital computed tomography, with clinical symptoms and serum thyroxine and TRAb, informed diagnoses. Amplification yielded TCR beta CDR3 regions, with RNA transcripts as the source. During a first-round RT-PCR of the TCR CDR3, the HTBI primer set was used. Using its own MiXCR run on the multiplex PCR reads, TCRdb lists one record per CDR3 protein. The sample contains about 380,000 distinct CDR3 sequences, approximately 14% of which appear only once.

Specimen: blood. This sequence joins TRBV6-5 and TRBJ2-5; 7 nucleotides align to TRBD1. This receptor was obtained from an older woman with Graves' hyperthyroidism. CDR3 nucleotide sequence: TGTGCCAGCAGTTCCACAGGGGCGACCTCCGGGACCCAGTACTTC. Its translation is CASSSTGATSGTQYF.